A selection of T cell receptor beta chains follows, all from one sample in a study of monozygotic twins with inflammatory bowel disease. TCRdb reprocessed the 5' RACE reads, with one entry per CDR3 protein and no DNA. The sample has more than 300,000 distinct CDR3 sequences; the top ten hold just over 2.5%. Sequencing used blood. The receptors here all came from a human donor with ulcerative colitis or Crohn's disease, or a healthy co-twin of an affected twin (not recorded which). Both conserved end residues are part of each CDR3. The order of the fields is V gene, J gene, CDR3 protein.

>TRBV5-6|TRBJ2-5
CASSFPRTDQETQYF
>TRBV4-2|TRBJ2-1
CASSQDGFGVYNEQFF
>TRBV24-1|TRBJ2-1
CATSDFGGPNEQFF
>TRBV5-1|TRBJ2-2
CASSTSPPGQGIRTGELFF
>TRBV20-1|TRBJ2-5
CSAPQGQAETQYF
>TRBV6-6|TRBJ2-7
CASIGRPYEQYF
>TRBV29-1|TRBJ2-1
CSAKGPDEQFF
>TRBV6-1|TRBJ2-5
CASSRNRGGETQYF
>TRBV20-1|TRBJ1-2
CSARDGRALPNYGYTF
>TRBV6-1|TRBJ2-1
CASSRSGGVTYNEQFF
>TRBV19|TRBJ1-5
CASSTLRQGQPQHF
>TRBV19|TRBJ1-1
CASSISAGIEAFF
>TRBV11-2|TRBJ2-2
CASSPPLAGGQVGELFF
>TRBV20-1|TRBJ1-6
CSARVRTKGRNSPLHF
>TRBV27|TRBJ2-3
CASSLSRDSYTDTQYF
>TRBV6-1|TRBJ2-6
CASSGSDTSSSGANVLTF
>TRBV4-1|TRBJ2-7
CASSQDGTIYEQYF
>TRBV9|TRBJ2-6
CASSATGPTSGANVLTF